This T cell receptor (beta chain) is from a study of blood T cell repertoires in COVID-19. The overall study: COVID-19 samples collected from the United States, Italy and Spain covered acute and convalescent phases. The analysed material was cDNA or gDNA that came from T cells, B-cell-depleted T cells, or PBMCs.

As handled by the study authors: Amplification of reference gene primers was used by the study to estimate nucleated cell counts. Sequencing used immunoSEQ multiplex PCR; TCRdb keeps in-frame clones, though not all of them. The DNA gave D and trimming, while V, J and clone size come from that table. This table holds over 100,000 clones, 75% to 95% found once. Trimming removed 3 bases from V and 2 bases from J, with 8 bases in between. This CDR3 contains 14 residues. CDR1 SGHVS and CDR2 FQNEAQ come from the germline V gene. The TCR originated in a man between 18 and 35 years old with acute or convalescent COVID-19. Sequenced sample: peripheral blood. This sequence joins TRBV7-8 and TRBJ1-3, with D possibly matching TRBD1 (6 bases). The CDR3 protein is CASSFYRAGNTIYF. CDR3 in DNA: TGTGCCAGCAGCTTCTACAGGGCTGGAAACACCATATATTTT.